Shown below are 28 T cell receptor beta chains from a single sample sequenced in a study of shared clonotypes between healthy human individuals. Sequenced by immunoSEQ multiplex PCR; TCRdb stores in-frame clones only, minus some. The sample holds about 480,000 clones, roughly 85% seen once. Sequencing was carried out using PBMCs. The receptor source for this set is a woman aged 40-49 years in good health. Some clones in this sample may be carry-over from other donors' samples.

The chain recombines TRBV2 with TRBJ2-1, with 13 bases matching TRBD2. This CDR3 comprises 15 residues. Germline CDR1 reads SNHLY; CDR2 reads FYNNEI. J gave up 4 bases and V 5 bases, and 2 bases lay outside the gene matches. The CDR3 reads CASSLLAGGYNEQFF. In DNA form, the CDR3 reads TGTGCCAGCAGTCTACTAGCGGGAGGGTACAATGAGCAGTTCTTC.

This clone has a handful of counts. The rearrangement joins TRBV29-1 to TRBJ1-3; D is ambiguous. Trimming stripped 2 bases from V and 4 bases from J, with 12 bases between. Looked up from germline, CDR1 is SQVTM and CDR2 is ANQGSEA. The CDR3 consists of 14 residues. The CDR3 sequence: CSVELKTLGNTIYF. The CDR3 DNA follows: TGCAGCGTTGAATTAAAGACCTTGGGAAACACCATATATTTT.

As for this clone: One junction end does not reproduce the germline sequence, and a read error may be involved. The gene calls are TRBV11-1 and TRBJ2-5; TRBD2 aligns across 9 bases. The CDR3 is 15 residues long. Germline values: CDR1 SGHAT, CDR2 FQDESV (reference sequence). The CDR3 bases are TGTGCCAGCAGCTTAGAAGCGGGGGGCCAAGAAACCCAGTACTTC. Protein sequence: CASSLEAGGQETQYF.

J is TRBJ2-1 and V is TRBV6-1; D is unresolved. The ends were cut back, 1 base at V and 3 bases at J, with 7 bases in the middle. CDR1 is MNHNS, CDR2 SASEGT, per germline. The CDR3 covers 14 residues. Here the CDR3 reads CASSEDADYNEQFF. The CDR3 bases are TGTGCCAGCAGTGAAGATGCGGACTACAATGAGCAGTTCTTC.

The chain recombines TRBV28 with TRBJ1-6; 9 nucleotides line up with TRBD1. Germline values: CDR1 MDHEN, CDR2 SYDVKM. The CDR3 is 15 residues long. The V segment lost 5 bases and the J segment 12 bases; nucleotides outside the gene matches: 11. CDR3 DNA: TGTGCCAGCAGTCCGAGGAGGGACAGGGTCGAACCCCTCCACTTT. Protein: CASSPRRDRVEPLHF.

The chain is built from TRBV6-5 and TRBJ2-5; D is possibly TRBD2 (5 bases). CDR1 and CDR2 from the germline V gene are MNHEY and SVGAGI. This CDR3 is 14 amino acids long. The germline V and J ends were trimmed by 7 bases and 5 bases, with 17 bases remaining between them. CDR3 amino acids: CASTKRTGGETQYF. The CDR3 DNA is TGTGCCAGCACCAAACGGACGGGCGGGGAGACCCAGTACTTC.

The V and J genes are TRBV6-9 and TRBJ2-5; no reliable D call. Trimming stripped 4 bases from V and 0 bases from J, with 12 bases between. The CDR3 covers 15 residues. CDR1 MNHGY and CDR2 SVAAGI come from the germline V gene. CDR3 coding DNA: TGTGCCAGCAGTTCCCCCTTTCGAAACCAAGAGACCCAGTACTTC. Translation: CASSSPFRNQETQYF.

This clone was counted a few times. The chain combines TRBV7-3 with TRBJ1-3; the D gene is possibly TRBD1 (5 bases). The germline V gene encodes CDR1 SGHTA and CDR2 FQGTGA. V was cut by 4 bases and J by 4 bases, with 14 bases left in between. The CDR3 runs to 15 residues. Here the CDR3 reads CASSSQGGGGNTIYF. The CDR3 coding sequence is TGTGCCAGCAGCTCTCAGGGCGGGGGAGGAAACACCATATATTTT.

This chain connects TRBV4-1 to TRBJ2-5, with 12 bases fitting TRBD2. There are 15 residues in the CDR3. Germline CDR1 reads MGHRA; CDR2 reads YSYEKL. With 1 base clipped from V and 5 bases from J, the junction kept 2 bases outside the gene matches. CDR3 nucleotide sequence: TGCGCCAGCAGCCAAGCTAGCGGGAGGGCGGAGACCCAGTACTTC. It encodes CASSQASGRAETQYF.

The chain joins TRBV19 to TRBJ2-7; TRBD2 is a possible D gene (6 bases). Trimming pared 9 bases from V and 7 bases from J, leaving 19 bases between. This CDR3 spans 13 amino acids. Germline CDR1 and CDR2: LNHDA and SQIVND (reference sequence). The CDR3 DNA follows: TGTGCCAGCAGGGCGGGATCGGGTTCGGAGCAGTACTTC. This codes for CASRAGSGSEQYF.

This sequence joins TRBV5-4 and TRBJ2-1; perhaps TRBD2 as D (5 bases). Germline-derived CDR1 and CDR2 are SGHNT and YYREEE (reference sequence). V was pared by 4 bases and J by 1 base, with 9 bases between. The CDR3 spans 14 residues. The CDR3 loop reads CASSRENSYNEQFF. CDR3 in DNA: TGTGCCAGCAGCAGGGAGAATTCCTACAATGAGCAGTTCTTC. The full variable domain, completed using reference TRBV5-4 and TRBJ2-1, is ETGVTQSPTHLIKTRGQQVTLRCSSQSGHNTVSWYQQALGQGPQFIFQYYREEENGRGNFPPRFSGLQFPNYSSELNVNALELDDSALYLCASSRENSYNEQFFGPGTRLTVL.

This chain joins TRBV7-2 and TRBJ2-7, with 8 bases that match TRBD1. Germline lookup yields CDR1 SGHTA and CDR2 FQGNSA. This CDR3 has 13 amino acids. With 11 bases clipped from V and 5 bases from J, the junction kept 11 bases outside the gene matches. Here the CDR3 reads CAGRGQGAHEQYF. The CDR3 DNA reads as TGTGCCGGTCGTGGGCAGGGGGCCCACGAGCAGTACTTC.

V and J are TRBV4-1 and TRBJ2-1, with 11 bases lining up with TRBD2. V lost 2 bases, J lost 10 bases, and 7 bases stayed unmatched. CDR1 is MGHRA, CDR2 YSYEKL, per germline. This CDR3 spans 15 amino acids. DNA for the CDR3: TGCGCCAGCAGCCAATTATCCGGGACTAGCGGCGAGCAGTTCTTC. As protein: CASSQLSGTSGEQFF.

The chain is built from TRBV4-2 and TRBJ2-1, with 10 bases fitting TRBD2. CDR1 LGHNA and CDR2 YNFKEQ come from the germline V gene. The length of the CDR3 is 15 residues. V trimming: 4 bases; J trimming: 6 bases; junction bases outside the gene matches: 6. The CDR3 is CASSLSGRAPNEQFF. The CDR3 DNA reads TGTGCCAGCAGCCTCAGCGGGAGGGCCCCCAATGAGCAGTTCTTC.

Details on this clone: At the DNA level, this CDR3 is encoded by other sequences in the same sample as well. CDR3 DNA: TGTGCCAGCAGCTTGGTTCAGGGTGAGACCCAGTACTTC. This codes for CASSLVQGETQYF. The chain links TRBV11-2 to TRBJ2-5; TRBD1 might be the D (5 bases). Trimming removed 3 bases at V and 5 bases at J, with 10 bases between. The CDR3 is made up of 13 amino acids. Germline V gives CDR1 SGHAT, CDR2 FQNNGV.

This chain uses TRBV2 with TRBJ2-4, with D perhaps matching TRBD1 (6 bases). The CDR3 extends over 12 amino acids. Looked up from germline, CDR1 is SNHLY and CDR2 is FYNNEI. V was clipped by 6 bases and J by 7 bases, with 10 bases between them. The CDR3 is CASRGTWNIQYF. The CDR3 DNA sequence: TGTGCCAGCAGGGGGACATGGAACATTCAGTACTTC.

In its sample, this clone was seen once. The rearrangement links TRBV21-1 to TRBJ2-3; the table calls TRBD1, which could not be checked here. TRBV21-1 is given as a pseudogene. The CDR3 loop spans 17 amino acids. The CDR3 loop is CASSKILTEPSTDTQYF. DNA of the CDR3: TGTGCCAGCAGCAAAATCCTTACAGAGCCTAGCACAGATACGCAGTATTTT.

The DNA for the CDR3 is TGTGCCAGCAGCGGGGACAGGGGGCAGGGATCACCCCTCCACTTT. This translates into CASSGDRGQGSPLHF. The genes are TRBV2 and TRBJ1-6, with 12 bases lining up with TRBD1. J lost 10 bases, V lost 6 bases, and 7 bases had no gene match. The germline gives CDR1 SNHLY, CDR2 FYNNEI. The CDR3 totals 15 residues. Full variable domain (remainder filled in from reference TRBV2 and TRBJ1-6): EPEVTQTPSHQVTQMGQEVILRCVPISNHLYFYWYRQILGQKVEFLVSFYNNEISEKSEIFDDQFSVERPDGSNFTLKIRSTKLEDSAMYFCASSGDRGQGSPLHFGNGTRLTVT.

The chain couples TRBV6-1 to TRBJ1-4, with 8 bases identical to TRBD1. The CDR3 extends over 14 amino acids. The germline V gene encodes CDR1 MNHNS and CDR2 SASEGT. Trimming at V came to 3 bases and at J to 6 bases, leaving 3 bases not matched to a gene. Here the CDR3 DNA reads TGTGCCAGCAGTGAGGGACAGGTTCATGAAAAACTGTTTTTT. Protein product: CASSEGQVHEKLFF.

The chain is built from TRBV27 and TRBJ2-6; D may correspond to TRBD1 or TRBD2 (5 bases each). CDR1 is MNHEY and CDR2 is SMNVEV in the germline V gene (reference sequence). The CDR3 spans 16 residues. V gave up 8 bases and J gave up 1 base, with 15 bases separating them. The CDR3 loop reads CASLPGPVSGANVLTF. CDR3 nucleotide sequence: TGTGCCAGCTTACCGGGGCCAGTTTCTGGGGCCAACGTCCTGACTTTC.

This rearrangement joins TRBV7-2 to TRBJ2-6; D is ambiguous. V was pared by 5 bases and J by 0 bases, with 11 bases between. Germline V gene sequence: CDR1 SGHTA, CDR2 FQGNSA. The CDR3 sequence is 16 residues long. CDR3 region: CASSRQSFSGANVLTF. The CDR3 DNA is TGTGCCAGCAGCCGTCAAAGTTTCTCTGGGGCCAACGTCCTGACTTTC.

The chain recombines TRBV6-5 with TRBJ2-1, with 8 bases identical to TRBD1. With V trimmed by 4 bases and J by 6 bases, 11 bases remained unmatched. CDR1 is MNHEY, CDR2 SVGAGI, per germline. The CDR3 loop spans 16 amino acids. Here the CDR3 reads CASSSLDRGGVNEQFF. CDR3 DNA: TGTGCCAGCAGTTCCCTAGACAGGGGTGGGGTCAATGAGCAGTTCTTC.

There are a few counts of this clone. This chain's CDR3 is CASRAKGQGGETQYF. The DNA of the CDR3 is TGTGCCAGTAGGGCAAAGGGACAGGGGGGGGAGACCCAGTACTTC. J is TRBJ2-5 and V is TRBV19; TRBD1 agrees at 11 bases. The CDR3 totals 15 residues. Germline CDR1 and CDR2: LNHDA and SQIVND (reference sequence). The V gene end was trimmed by 6 bases and the J gene end by 5 bases; junction bases not matched to a gene: 8.

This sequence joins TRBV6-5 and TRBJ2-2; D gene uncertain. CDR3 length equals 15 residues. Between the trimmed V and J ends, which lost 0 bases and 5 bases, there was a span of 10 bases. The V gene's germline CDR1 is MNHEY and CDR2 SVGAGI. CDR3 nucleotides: TGTGCCAGCAGTTACTCGTTTAGATCTACCGGGGAGCTGTTTTTT. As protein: CASSYSFRSTGELFF.

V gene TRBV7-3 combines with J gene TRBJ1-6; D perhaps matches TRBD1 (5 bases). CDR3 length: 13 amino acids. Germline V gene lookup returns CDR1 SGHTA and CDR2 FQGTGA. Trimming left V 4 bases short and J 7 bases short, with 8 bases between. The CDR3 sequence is CASSWTPNSPLHF. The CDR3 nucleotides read TGTGCCAGCAGCTGGACACCCAATTCACCCCTCCACTTT.

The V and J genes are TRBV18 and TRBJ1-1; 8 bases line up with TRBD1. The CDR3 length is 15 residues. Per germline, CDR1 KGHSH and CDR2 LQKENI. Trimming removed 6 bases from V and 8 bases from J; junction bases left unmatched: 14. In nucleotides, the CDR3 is TGTGCCAGCTCCTGGCTAGCCGACAGGGGCCCCGAAGCTTTCTTT. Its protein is CASSWLADRGPEAFF.

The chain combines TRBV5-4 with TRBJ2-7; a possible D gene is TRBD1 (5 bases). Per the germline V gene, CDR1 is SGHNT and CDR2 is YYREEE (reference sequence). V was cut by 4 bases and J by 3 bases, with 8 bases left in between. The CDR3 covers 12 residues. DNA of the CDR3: TGTGCCAGCAGCGACGACAGCTACGAGCAGTACTTC. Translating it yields CASSDDSYEQYF.

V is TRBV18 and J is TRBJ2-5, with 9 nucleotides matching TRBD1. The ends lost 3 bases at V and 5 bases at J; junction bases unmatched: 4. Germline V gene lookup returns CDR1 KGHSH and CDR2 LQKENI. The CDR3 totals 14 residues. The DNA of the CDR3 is TGTGCCAGCTCACCGGGACAGGGAGCGGAGACCCAGTACTTC. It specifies CASSPGQGAETQYF. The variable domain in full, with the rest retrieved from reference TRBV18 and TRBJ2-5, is NAGVMQNPRHLVRRRGQEARLRCSPMKGHSHVYWYRQLPEEGLKFMVYLQKENIIDESGMPKERFSAEFPKEGPSILRIQQVVRGDSAAYFCASSPGQGAETQYFGPGTRLLVL.